Each of the 19 T cell receptor beta chains below was sequenced from the same sample in a study of T cell changes during pregnancy in multiple sclerosis (dated by TCRdb to the late 2010s). Library generation was performed with the immunoSEQ multiplex PCR assay. Drawn from immuneACCESS, this table holds only the in-frame rearrangements with V and J called that TCRdb kept. Clones are partly lost; checked studies trace under half to an unresolved V gene and leave the rest unexplained. The sample profile shows tens of thousands of clones; under 95% of them were found once. More than 1.2% of the sample is taken by the ten largest. The starting material was peripheral blood, obtained after pregnancy. These receptor sequences come from a female donor with multiple sclerosis, enrolled in a pregnancy study.

This rearrangement joins TRBV18 to TRBJ2-7; 8 bases line up with TRBD2. The CDR3 contains 14 residues. The V gene's germline CDR1 is KGHSH and CDR2 LQKENI. Trimming took 6 bases from V and 2 from J; bases not matched to a gene: 6. The CDR3 loop is CASSSGGHAYEQYF. CDR3 bases: TGTGCCAGCTCCTCGGGGGGGCATGCCTACGAGCAGTACTTC.

The chain recombines TRBV2 with TRBJ2-2, with TRBD2 matching over 7 bases. Germline values: CDR1 SNHLY, CDR2 FYNNEI. The CDR3 consists of 14 residues. Trimming cost V 7 bases and J 3 bases; bases outside gene matches: 5. The CDR3 bases are TGTGCCAGCATGGCGGGAGAGGACACCGGGGAGCTGTTTTTT. Translation gives CASMAGEDTGELFF.

V usage is TRBV7-8 and J usage is TRBJ2-1; the D is unclear. V was pared by 5 bases and J by 15 bases, with 17 bases between. Germline values: CDR1 SGHVS, CDR2 FQNEAQ. The CDR3 length is 12 residues. The CDR3 sequence is CASSPLRPDPFF. CDR3 nucleotide sequence: TGTGCCAGCAGCCCCCTCAGGCCAGATCCGTTCTTC.

The chain's CDR3 is CASSESGRPADTQYF. The CDR3 DNA follows: TGCGCCAGCAGTGAGTCCGGGAGACCAGCAGATACGCAGTATTTT. This chain links TRBV10-1 with TRBJ2-3; tentatively, D is TRBD2 (6 bases). The ends were cut back, 0 bases at V and 4 bases at J, with 11 bases in the middle. The CDR3 covers 15 residues. Looked up from germline, CDR1 is WNHNN and CDR2 is SYGVQD (reference sequence).

CDR3 coding DNA: TGCGCCAGCAGCTTGGATGTAGGGGTGGGAATCCACGAGCAGTACTTC. It encodes CASSLDVGVGIHEQYF. The rearrangement links TRBV5-1 to TRBJ2-7, with a tentative D call TRBD1 (5 bases). The CDR3 spans 16 residues. The germline gives CDR1 SGHRS, CDR2 YFSETQ. V was pared by 0 bases and J by 5 bases, with 18 bases between. The whole variable domain, filled in from reference TRBV5-1 and TRBJ2-7, reads KAGVTQTPRYLIKTRGQQVTLSCSPISGHRSVSWYQQTPGQGLQFLFEYFSETQRNKGNFPGRFSGRQFSNSRSEMNVSTLELGDSALYLCASSLDVGVGIHEQYFGPGTRLTVT.

The rearrangement joins TRBV5-4 to TRBJ2-5, with D possibly being TRBD2 (5 bases). V lost 0 bases and J 2 bases, leaving 8 bases between the germline ends. CDR1 and CDR2 (germline): SGHNT, YYREEE (reference sequence). The CDR3 extends over 14 amino acids. The DNA of the CDR3 is TGTGCCAGCAGCTTGGGGACTCCGCAAGAGACCCAGTACTTC. Protein: CASSLGTPQETQYF.

This clone was seen only once. The chain couples TRBV10-3 to TRBJ2-7; D is perhaps TRBD1 (6 bases). Germline V gives CDR1 ENHRY, CDR2 SYGVKD. CDR3 size: 12 residues. V shed 10 bases and J shed 6 bases, with 16 bases lying between them. The DNA for the CDR3 is TGTGCCACCGGGACACGGATGGTCGAGCAGTACTTC. Translation: CATGTRMVEQYF.

This clone has a single count. J is TRBJ2-7 and V is TRBV5-6; tentative D call: TRBD2 (6 bases). This CDR3 region has 13 residues. V dropped 4 bases and J dropped 3 bases, with 11 bases sitting between them. Germline V CDR1 and CDR2: SGHDT, YYEEEE. The CDR3 DNA sequence: TGTGCCAGCAGCACGGGACTTAGCTACGAGCAGTACTTC. Translating gives CASSTGLSYEQYF.

The genes are TRBV10-3 and TRBJ2-6; TRBD1 aligns across 10 bases. J gave up 0 bases and V 7 bases, and 6 bases lay outside the gene matches. CDR1 ENHRY and CDR2 SYGVKD come from the germline V gene. There are 17 residues in the CDR3. This CDR3 reads CAITERDRGSGANVLTF. CDR3 DNA: TGTGCCATCACTGAACGGGACAGGGGCTCTGGGGCCAACGTCCTGACTTTC.

The rearrangement uses TRBV5-6 and TRBJ1-5; tentative D call: TRBD1 (6 bases). This CDR3 comprises 15 residues. Trimming removed 4 bases from V and 0 bases from J, with 11 bases in between. Germline lookup yields CDR1 SGHDT and CDR2 YYEEEE. The CDR3: CASSLTGFSNQPQHF. DNA for the CDR3: TGTGCCAGCAGCCTGACAGGATTTAGCAATCAGCCCCAGCATTTT.

The rearrangement joins TRBV12-5 to TRBJ2-7; 9 nucleotides match TRBD1. CDR1 and CDR2 (germline): LGHNT, FRNRAP. The trim removed 3 bases at V and 6 bases at J, leaving 3 bases unmatched. This CDR3 has 13 amino acids. This CDR3 is CASGFGTGIEQYF. The DNA for the CDR3 is TGTGCTAGTGGTTTTGGGACAGGGATCGAGCAGTACTTC.

The genes are TRBV5-4 and TRBJ2-3; TRBD1 might be the D (5 bases). The CDR3 is 15 residues long. Trimming pared 2 bases from V and 1 base from J, leaving 11 bases between. Germline-derived CDR1 and CDR2 are SGHNT and YYREEE (reference sequence). The DNA for the CDR3 is TGTGCCAGCAGCTTAAACCAACAGGGCACAGATACGCAGTATTTT. Protein product: CASSLNQQGTDTQYF.

Only one count was recorded for this clone. V gene TRBV10-2 combines with J gene TRBJ2-2; D may be TRBD2 (6 bases). CDR1 and CDR2 from the germline V gene are WSHSY and SAAADI. CDR3 length: 15 residues. V lost 5 bases and J lost 3, with 13 bases in between. In DNA, the CDR3 is TGCGCCAGCAGTCAGCAGGGCGGGGACACCGGGGAGCTGTTTTTT. Translated: CASSQQGGDTGELFF.

V and J are TRBV5-6 and TRBJ2-3; weak D call: TRBD2 (6 bases). The ends were cut back, 6 bases at V and 0 bases at J, with 14 bases in the middle. Germline CDR1 reads SGHDT; CDR2 reads YYEEEE. The CDR3 is 15 amino acids. The CDR3 loop reads CASNPTGGSTDTQYF. The CDR3 DNA reads TGTGCCAGCAACCCCACCGGGGGTAGCACAGATACGCAGTATTTT.

This clone was found a few times. The chain combines TRBV6-1 with TRBJ1-1; D is perhaps TRBD1 (6 bases). Germline V gene lookup returns CDR1 MNHNS and CDR2 SASEGT. This CDR3 comprises 13 residues. V was clipped by 5 bases and J by 8 bases, with 15 bases between them. For the CDR3, the DNA is TGTGCCAGCAGTACACAAGGGGGGGCAGAAGCTTTCTTT. Protein: CASSTQGGAEAFF.

V usage is TRBV29-1 and J usage is TRBJ2-1; 7 nucleotides match TRBD1. Germline CDR1 and CDR2: SQVTM and ANQGSEA. The CDR3 is 15 residues long. V was clipped by 4 bases and J by 3 bases; unmatched bases: 9. The CDR3 sequence: CSVGRTGFGYNEQFF. The DNA of the CDR3 is TGCAGCGTTGGCCGGACAGGTTTCGGCTACAATGAGCAGTTCTTC.

V and J are TRBV10-1 and TRBJ1-1; the D gene is possibly TRBD1 (6 bases). With 2 bases removed from V and 5 bases from J, the gap between germline ends came to 18 bases. Germline CDR1 is WNHNN and CDR2 is SYGVQD (reference sequence). The CDR3 is 16 amino acids. The CDR3 here is CASSEMAGGLGTEAFF. DNA for the CDR3: TGCGCCAGCAGTGAGATGGCGGGGGGCCTGGGTACTGAAGCTTTCTTT.

V gene TRBV18 combines with J gene TRBJ2-7; the D gene is possibly TRBD2 (6 bases). Trimming cost V 3 bases and J 5 bases, with 14 bases left between them. CDR3 size: 14 residues. From germline, CDR1 is KGHSH and CDR2 LQKENI. In DNA, the CDR3 is TGTGCCAGCTCACCTCTACAGGAGGGTCACGAGCAGTACTTC. This encodes CASSPLQEGHEQYF.

The rearrangement links TRBV30 to TRBJ2-7; 7 bases align to TRBD2. CDR3 length: 11 amino acids. Germline trimming cut 5 bases from V and 6 bases from J; bases unmatched to any gene: 4. CDR1 and CDR2 from the germline V gene are GTSNPN and SVGIG (reference sequence). CDR3 bases: TGTGCCTGGGGCGGGAGCGGCGAGCAGTACTTC. This translates into CAWGGSGEQYF.